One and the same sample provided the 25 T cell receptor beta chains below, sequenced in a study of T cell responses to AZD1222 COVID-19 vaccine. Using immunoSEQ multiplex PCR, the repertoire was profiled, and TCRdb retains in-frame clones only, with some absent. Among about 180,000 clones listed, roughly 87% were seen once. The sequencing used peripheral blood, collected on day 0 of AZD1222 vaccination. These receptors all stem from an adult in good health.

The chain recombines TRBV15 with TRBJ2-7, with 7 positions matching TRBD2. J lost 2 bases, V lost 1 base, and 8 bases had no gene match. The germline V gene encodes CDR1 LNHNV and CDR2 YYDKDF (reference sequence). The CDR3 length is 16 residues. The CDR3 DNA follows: TGTGCCACCAGCAGAGGGGGGGGACTACTCGCCTACGAGCAGTACTTC. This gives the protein CATSRGGGLLAYEQYF.

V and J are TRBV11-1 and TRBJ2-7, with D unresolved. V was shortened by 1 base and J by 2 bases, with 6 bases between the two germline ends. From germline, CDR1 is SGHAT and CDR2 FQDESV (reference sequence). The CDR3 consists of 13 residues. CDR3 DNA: TGTGCCAGCAGCTTAGGGGTCCCCTACGAGCAGTACTTC. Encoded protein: CASSLGVPYEQYF.

CDR3 residues: CASSRTSGGYTF. The DNA for the CDR3 is TGTGCCAGCAGCCGTACCTCGGGGGGCTACACCTTC. The V and J genes are TRBV6-1 and TRBJ1-2; D gene unclear. The CDR3 has 12 residues. V lost 6 bases and J 8 bases, leaving 13 bases between the germline ends. Germline loops: CDR1 MNHNS, CDR2 SASEGT.

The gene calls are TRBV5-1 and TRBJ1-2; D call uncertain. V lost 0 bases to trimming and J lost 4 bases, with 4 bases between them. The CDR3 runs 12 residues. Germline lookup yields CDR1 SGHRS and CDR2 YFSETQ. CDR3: CASSLDSYGYTF. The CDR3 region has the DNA TGCGCCAGCAGCTTGGACAGCTATGGCTACACCTTC. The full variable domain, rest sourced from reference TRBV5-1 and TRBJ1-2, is KAGVTQTPRYLIKTRGQQVTLSCSPISGHRSVSWYQQTPGQGLQFLFEYFSETQRNKGNFPGRFSGRQFSNSRSEMNVSTLELGDSALYLCASSLDSYGYTFGSGTRLTVV.

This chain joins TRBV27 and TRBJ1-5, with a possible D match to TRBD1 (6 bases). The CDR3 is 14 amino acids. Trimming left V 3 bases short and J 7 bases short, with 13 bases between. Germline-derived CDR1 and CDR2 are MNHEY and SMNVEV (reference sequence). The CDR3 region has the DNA TGTGCCAGCAGTTTTTCAGGGGTAGGGCAGCCCCAGCATTTT. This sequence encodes CASSFSGVGQPQHF.

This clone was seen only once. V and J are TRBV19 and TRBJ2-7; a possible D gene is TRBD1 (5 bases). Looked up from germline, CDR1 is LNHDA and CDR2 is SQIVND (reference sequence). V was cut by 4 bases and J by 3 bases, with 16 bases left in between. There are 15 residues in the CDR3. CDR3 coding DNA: TGTGCCAGTAGTACAACAGGTTTTCAGGGCTACGAGCAGTACTTC. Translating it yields CASSTTGFQGYEQYF.

The CDR3 reads CASSPPMPIQETQYF. The CDR3, as DNA: TGTGCCAGCAGCCCCCCCATGCCCATCCAAGAGACCCAGTACTTC. V is TRBV7-2 and J is TRBJ2-5, with unresolved D. This CDR3 contains 15 residues. V lost 5 bases and J lost 1, with 14 bases in between. CDR1 is SGHTA and CDR2 is FQGNSA in the germline V gene. The full variable domain, its missing parts supplied by reference TRBV7-2 and TRBJ2-5, is GAGVSQSPSNKVTEKGKDVELRCDPISGHTALYWYRQSLGQGLEFLIYFQGNSAPDKSGLPSDRFSAERTGGSVSTLTIQRTQQEDSAVYLCASSPPMPIQETQYFGPGTRLLVL.

As DNA, the CDR3 is TGTGCCAGCAGTGAAAGGGCACCAGGCCTTGGAAACACCATATATTTT. Translation gives CASSERAPGLGNTIYF. The chain combines TRBV6-1 with TRBJ1-3; D gene unclear. V lost 2 bases and J 3 bases, leaving 14 bases between the germline ends. The CDR3 runs to 16 residues. Germline CDR1 is MNHNS and CDR2 is SASEGT.

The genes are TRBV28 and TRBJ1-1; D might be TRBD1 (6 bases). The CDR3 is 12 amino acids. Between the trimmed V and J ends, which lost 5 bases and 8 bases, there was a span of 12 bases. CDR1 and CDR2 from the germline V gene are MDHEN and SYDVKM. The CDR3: CASSVGTIEAFF. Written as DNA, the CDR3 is TGTGCCAGCAGTGTTGGGACAATAGAAGCTTTCTTT. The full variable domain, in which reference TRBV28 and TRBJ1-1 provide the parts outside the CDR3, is DVKVTQSSRYLVKRTGEKVFLECVQDMDHENMFWYRQDPGLGLRLIYFSYDVKMKEKGDIPEGYSVSREKKERFSLILESASTNQTSMYLCASSVGTIEAFFGQGTRLTVV.

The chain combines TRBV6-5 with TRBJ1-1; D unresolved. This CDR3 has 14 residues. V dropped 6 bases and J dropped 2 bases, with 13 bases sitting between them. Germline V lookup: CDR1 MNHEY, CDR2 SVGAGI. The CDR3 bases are TGTGCCAGCAGCCCCACAAGAGGAAACACTGAAGCTTTCTTT. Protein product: CASSPTRGNTEAFF.

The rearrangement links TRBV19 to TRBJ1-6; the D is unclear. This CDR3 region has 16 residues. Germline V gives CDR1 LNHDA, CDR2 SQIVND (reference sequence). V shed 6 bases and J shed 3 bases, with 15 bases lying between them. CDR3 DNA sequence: TGTGCCAGTAGCCCTTGGGGTGGCAACTATAATTCACCCCTCCACTTT. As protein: CASSPWGGNYNSPLHF.

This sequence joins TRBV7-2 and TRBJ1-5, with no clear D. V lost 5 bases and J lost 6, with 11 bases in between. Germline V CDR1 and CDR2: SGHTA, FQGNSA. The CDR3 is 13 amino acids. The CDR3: CASSPRVFQPQHF. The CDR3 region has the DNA TGTGCCAGCAGCCCGCGGGTGTTTCAGCCCCAGCATTTT.

CDR3 coding DNA: TGCGCCAGCAGCCCCGATACGGAAAAACTGTTTTTT. Amino acids: CASSPDTEKLFF. The chain combines TRBV5-1 with TRBJ1-4; D gene ambiguous. Trimming removed 4 bases from V and 8 bases from J, with 9 bases in between. The V gene's germline CDR1 is SGHRS and CDR2 YFSETQ. There are 12 residues in the CDR3.

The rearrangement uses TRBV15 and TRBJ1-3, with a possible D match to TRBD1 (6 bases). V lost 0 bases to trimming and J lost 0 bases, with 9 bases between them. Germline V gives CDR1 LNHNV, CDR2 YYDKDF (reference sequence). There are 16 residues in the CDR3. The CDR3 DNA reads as TGTGCCACCAGCAGAGACAGGGGCGTCTCTGGAAACACCATATATTTT. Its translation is CATSRDRGVSGNTIYF.

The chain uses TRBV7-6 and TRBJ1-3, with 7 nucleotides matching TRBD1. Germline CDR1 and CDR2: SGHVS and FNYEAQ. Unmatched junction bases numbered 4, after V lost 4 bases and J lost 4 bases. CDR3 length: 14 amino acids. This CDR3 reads CASSSPGQGNTIYF. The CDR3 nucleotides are TGTGCCAGCAGCTCCCCGGGACAGGGAAACACCATATATTTT.

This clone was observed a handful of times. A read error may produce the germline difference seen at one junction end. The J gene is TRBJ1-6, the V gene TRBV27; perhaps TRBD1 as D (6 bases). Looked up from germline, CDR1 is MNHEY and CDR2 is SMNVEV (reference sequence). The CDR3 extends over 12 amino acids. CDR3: CASRGRGSPLHF. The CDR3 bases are TGTGCTAGCAGGGGACGGGGTTCACCCCTCCACTTT.

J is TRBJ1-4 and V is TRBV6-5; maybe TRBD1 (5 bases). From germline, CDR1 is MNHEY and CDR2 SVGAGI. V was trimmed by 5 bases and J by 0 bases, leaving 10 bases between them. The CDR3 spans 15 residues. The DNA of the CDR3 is TGTGCCAGCAGTCGGACAATTGCAACTAATGAAAAACTGTTTTTT. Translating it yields CASSRTIATNEKLFF.

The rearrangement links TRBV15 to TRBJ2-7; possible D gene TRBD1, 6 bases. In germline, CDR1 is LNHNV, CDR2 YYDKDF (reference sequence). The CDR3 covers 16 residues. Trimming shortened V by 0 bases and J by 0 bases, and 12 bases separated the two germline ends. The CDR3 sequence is CATSRDRQDVSYEQYF. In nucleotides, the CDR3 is TGTGCCACCAGCAGAGATCGACAGGACGTCTCCTACGAGCAGTACTTC. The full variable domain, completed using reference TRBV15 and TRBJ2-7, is DAMVIQNPRYQVTQFGKPVTLSCSQTLNHNVMYWYQQKSSQAPKLLFHYYDKDFNNEADTPDNFQSRRPNTSFCFLDIRSPGLGDTAMYLCATSRDRQDVSYEQYFGPGTRLTVT.

The CDR3 reads CATRGAFSLLETQYF. Here the CDR3 DNA reads TGTGCCACCAGAGGGGCCTTTTCTTTATTGGAGACCCAGTACTTC. The chain employs TRBV27 and TRBJ2-5; possibly TRBD1 or TRBD2 for D (5 bases each). CDR3 length equals 15 residues. Trimming stripped 10 bases from V and 5 bases from J, with 23 bases between. Germline assignment: CDR1 MNHEY and CDR2 SMNVEV (reference sequence).

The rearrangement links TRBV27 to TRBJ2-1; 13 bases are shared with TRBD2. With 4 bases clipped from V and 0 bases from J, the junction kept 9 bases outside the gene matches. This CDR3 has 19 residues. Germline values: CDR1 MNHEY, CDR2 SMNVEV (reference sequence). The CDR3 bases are TGTGCCAGCAGTTCATCTGGACTAGCGGGAGCTCTCTCCTACAATGAGCAGTTCTTC. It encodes CASSSSGLAGALSYNEQFF.

CDR3 protein: CASRAHGSPLHF. The DNA of the CDR3 is TGTGCCAGCCGGGCTCATGGTTCACCCCTCCACTTT. This sequence joins TRBV12-3 or TRBV12-4 and TRBJ1-6; the D is unclear. The CDR3 length is 12 residues. V shed 8 bases and J shed 9 bases, with 11 bases lying between them.

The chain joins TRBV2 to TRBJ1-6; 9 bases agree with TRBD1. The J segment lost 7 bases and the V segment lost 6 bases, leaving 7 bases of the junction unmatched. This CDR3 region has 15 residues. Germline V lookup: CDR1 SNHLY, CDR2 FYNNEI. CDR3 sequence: CASRVPGTGNSPLHF. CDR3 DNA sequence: TGTGCCAGCAGAGTTCCCGGGACAGGGAATTCACCCCTCCACTTT. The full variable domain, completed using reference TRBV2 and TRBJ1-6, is EPEVTQTPSHQVTQMGQEVILRCVPISNHLYFYWYRQILGQKVEFLVSFYNNEISEKSEIFDDQFSVERPDGSNFTLKIRSTKLEDSAMYFCASRVPGTGNSPLHFGNGTRLTVT.

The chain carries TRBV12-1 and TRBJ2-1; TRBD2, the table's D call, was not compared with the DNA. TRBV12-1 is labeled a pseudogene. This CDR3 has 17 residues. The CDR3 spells CASSFPTFLAGHNEQFF. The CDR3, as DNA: TGTGCCAGCAGCTTTCCGACCTTTCTAGCGGGACACAATGAGCAGTTCTTC.

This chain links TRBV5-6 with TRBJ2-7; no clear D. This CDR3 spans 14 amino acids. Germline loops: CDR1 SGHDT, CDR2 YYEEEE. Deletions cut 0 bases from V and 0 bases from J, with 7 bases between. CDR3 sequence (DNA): TGTGCCAGCAGCTTGGAGGGCTACTCCTACGAGCAGTACTTC. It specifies CASSLEGYSYEQYF.

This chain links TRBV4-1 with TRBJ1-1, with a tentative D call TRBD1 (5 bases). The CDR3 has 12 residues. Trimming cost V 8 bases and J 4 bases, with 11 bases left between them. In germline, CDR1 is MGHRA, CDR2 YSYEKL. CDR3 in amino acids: CASQDSLTEAFF. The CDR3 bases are TGCGCCAGCCAAGACAGCCTCACTGAAGCTTTCTTT.